The TCR beta chain under discussion was sequenced for a study of OX40 agonist ivuxolimab in advanced cancers. Study at large: Ivuxolimab, which is an agonistic anti-OX40 (CD134) antibody, was administered to the patients. Study-level results: Which antigen the expanded peripheral T cells recognized is unknown. Expanded clones were, on average, more numerous among CD8+ T cells than CD4+. Some of the lowest clonal expansion was seen in partial responders at 0.1-3.0 mg/kg.

Of note for this clone: The antigen is not known.

Produced via immunoSEQ multiplex PCR; TCRdb's table is partial and in-frame only. The sample consists of approximately 84,000 clones, approximately 88% of them appearing once. The specimen was CD4+ or CD8+ T cells sorted from blood, collected in a trial of the OX40 agonist ivuxolimab. The TCR sequence derives from an adult with an advanced solid tumor such as melanoma, head and neck, liver or kidney cancer.

CDR3 residues: CASSADRGTEKLFF. The CDR3 nucleotides read TGTGCCAGCAGCGCAGACAGGGGTACGGAAAAACTGTTTTTT. This chain links TRBV7-9 with TRBJ1-4; TRBD1 agrees at 8 bases. Germline V gene sequence: CDR1 SEHNR, CDR2 FQNEAQ (reference sequence). V shed 5 bases and J 8 bases; nucleotides not matched to a gene: 7. The CDR3 has 14 amino acids. The full variable domain, completed using reference TRBV7-9 and TRBJ1-4, is DTGVSQNPRHKITKRGQNVTFRCDPISEHNRLYWYRQTLGQGPEFLTYFQNEAQLEKSRLLSDRFSAERPKGSFSTLEIQRTEQGDSAMYLCASSADRGTEKLFFGSGTQLSVL.